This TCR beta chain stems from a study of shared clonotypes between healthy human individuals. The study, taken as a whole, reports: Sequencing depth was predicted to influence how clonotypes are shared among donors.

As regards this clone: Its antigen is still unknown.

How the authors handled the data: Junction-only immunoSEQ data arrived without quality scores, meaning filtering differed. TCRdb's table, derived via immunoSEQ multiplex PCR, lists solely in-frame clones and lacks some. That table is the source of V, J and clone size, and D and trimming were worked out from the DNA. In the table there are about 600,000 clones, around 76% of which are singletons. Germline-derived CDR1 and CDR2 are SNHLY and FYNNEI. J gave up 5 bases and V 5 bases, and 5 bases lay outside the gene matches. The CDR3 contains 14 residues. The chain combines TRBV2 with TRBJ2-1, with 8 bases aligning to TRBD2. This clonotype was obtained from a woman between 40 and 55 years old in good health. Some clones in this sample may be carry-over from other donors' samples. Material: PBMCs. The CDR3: CASSQTSVNNEQFF. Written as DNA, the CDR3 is TGTGCCAGCAGTCAGACTAGCGTGAACAATGAGCAGTTCTTC.